The 32 T cell receptor beta chains listed next were all sequenced from one sample in a study of Ad26.COV2.S vaccination and SARS-CoV-2 variants. The repertoire was sequenced with immunoSEQ multiplex PCR; TCRdb's copy has only in-frame clones and lacks some. Among approximately 300,000 clones listed, 85% to 90% were seen once. The sample's treatment: some 20 received Ad26.COV2.S at low or high dose, single or two shots; 5 received placebo; per-sample allocation not given. Day 63 after the first vaccine or placebo injection was the time point for sampling. Sequenced here: peripheral blood, sampled in a trial of Ad26.COV2.S vaccine versus placebo. These receptors came from a person between 18 and 65 years old who received the Ad26.COV2.S COVID-19 vaccine or a placebo.

The CDR3 DNA reads TGTGCCAGCAGCCCGAGGTCGGAGAGCTCCTACGAGCAGTACTTC. It codes for CASSPRSESSYEQYF. The genes are TRBV11-1 and TRBJ2-7; no reliable D call. The CDR3 loop spans 15 amino acids. Germline V gene sequence: CDR1 SGHAT, CDR2 FQDESV (reference sequence). V lost 5 bases to trimming and J lost 0 bases, with 14 bases between them.

This rearrangement joins TRBV27 to TRBJ2-5, with D perhaps matching TRBD2 (6 bases). Looked up from germline, CDR1 is MNHEY and CDR2 is SMNVEV (reference sequence). The germline V and J ends were trimmed by 2 bases and 3 bases, with 22 bases remaining between them. This CDR3 contains 18 residues. The CDR3 region is CASSLGIPGLQLKETQYF. DNA of the CDR3: TGTGCCAGCAGTTTAGGGATACCGGGACTCCAACTTAAAGAGACCCAGTACTTC.

This rearrangement joins TRBV6-4 to TRBJ1-5; no clear D gene. Germline assignment: CDR1 MRHNA and CDR2 SNTAGT. V was cut by 3 bases and J by 7 bases, with 16 bases left in between. The length of the CDR3 is 15 residues. CDR3 nucleotide sequence: TGTGCCAGCAGTGATCACGGGAAGGGCGAACAGCCCCAGCATTTT. This translates into CASSDHGKGEQPQHF.

V usage is TRBV30 and J usage is TRBJ1-5, with TRBD1 matching 7 bases. The CDR3 consists of 13 residues. V lost 5 bases to trimming and J lost 6 bases; unmatched junction nucleotides: 7. In germline, CDR1 is GTSNPN, CDR2 SVGIG (reference sequence). CDR3 nucleotides: TGTGCCTGGGGGAGACAGGGAGGTCAGCCCCAGCATTTT. It specifies CAWGRQGGQPQHF.

The chain joins TRBV7-8 to TRBJ1-5, with D perhaps matching TRBD1 (5 bases). Trimming stripped 1 base from V and 0 bases from J, with 13 bases between. Per the germline V gene, CDR1 is SGHVS and CDR2 is FQNEAQ. The CDR3 has 17 residues. In nucleotides, the CDR3 is TGTGCCAGCAGCTTAGGTCCGGGGGAGCCTAGCAATCAGCCCCAGCATTTT. This encodes CASSLGPGEPSNQPQHF.

The chain employs TRBV3-1 (or the pseudogene TRBV3-2) and TRBJ2-4; maybe TRBD1 (5 bases). The V end was cut by 0 bases, the J end by 3 bases, with 9 bases between. CDR3 length: 15 amino acids. The germline CDR1 and CDR2 sequences are LGHDT and YNNKEL (reference sequence). The CDR3 region has the DNA TGTGCCAGCAGCCAAGAGGGGCTCGGCAAAAACATTCAGTACTTC. Translated, it gives CASSQEGLGKNIQYF.

The chain employs TRBV6-6 and TRBJ1-4; a weak D match, TRBD1 (5 bases). The germline CDR1 and CDR2 sequences are MNHNY and SVGAGI (reference sequence). CDR3 length: 16 amino acids. The V end lost 2 bases, the J end lost 6 bases, and 16 bases lay between the germline ends. Here the CDR3 DNA reads TGTGCCAGCAGTTACGCTACCGGGTTGGGGGATGAAAAACTGTTTTTT. Its translation: CASSYATGLGDEKLFF.

The DNA for the CDR3 is TGTGCCAGCAGCTTGGCCGTCGGCCACAATGAGCAGTTCTTC. It specifies CASSLAVGHNEQFF. The chain carries TRBV5-5 and TRBJ2-1; no reliable D call. Germline assignment: CDR1 SGHKS and CDR2 YYEKEE (reference sequence). The V and J ends lost 0 bases and 5 bases respectively, with 9 bases between them. The CDR3 runs 14 residues.

The J gene is TRBJ1-2, the V gene TRBV10-3; no clear D. Trimming took off 2 bases at V and 2 bases at J, with 6 bases between the two ends. CDR1 and CDR2 (germline): ENHRY, SYGVKD. The length of the CDR3 is 13 residues. CDR3 bases: TGTGCCATCAGTGAGGCGGGGAACTATGGCTACACCTTC. This sequence encodes CAISEAGNYGYTF.

This clone was counted a few times. The V gene is TRBV19, the J gene TRBJ2-1, with D uncertain. This CDR3 is 15 amino acids long. V was clipped by 0 bases and J by 4 bases, with 10 bases between them. From germline, CDR1 is LNHDA and CDR2 SQIVND (reference sequence). This CDR3 is CASSIEGSLYNEQFF. The DNA of the CDR3 is TGTGCCAGTAGTATAGAGGGGTCCTTATACAATGAGCAGTTCTTC.

The CDR3 DNA reads as TGTGCCAGCAGAGGACAGCGCACTGAAGCTTTCTTT. This translates into CASRGQRTEAFF. The rearrangement links TRBV2 to TRBJ1-1; TRBD1 might be the D (6 bases). Germline V gene lookup returns CDR1 SNHLY and CDR2 FYNNEI. V gave up 6 bases and J gave up 4 bases, with 9 bases separating them. This CDR3 comprises 12 residues.

J is TRBJ1-5 and V is TRBV19; possible D gene TRBD1, 6 bases. The germline V gene has CDR1 LNHDA and CDR2 SQIVND (reference sequence). The CDR3 consists of 16 residues. V shed 10 bases and J shed 2 bases, with 21 bases lying between them. The CDR3 sequence is CATKGGKGSGNQPQHF. CDR3 bases: TGTGCCACTAAGGGGGGAAAGGGAAGCGGCAATCAGCCCCAGCATTTT.

This chain links TRBV25-1 with TRBJ1-2; D is undetermined. The CDR3 is made up of 12 amino acids. Between the trimmed V and J ends, which lost 8 bases and 7 bases, there was a span of 14 bases. The germline gives CDR1 MGHDK, CDR2 SYGVNS. CDR3 protein: CASAHEVGGYTF. DNA of the CDR3: TGTGCCAGCGCACATGAGGTGGGTGGCTACACCTTC.

The chain couples TRBV20-1 to TRBJ2-7; either TRBD1 or TRBD2 may supply D (6 bases each). This CDR3 has 14 residues. The V end was cut by 3 bases, the J end by 2 bases, with 14 bases between. CDR1 and CDR2 (germline): DFQATT, SNEGSKA (reference sequence). CDR3 in amino acids: CSASKGGSTYEQYF. The CDR3 nucleotides are TGCAGTGCTAGTAAGGGGGGTTCAACCTACGAGCAGTACTTC.

The chain recombines TRBV4-1 with TRBJ1-1, with 9 bases fitting TRBD1. Germline-derived CDR1 and CDR2 are MGHRA and YSYEKL. V was clipped by 4 bases and J by 5 bases; unmatched bases: 11. The CDR3 is made up of 16 amino acids. CDR3 DNA sequence: TGCGCCAGCAGCCTACTTGGGACAGGGAGTGTGACTGAAGCTTTCTTT. Its protein product is CASSLLGTGSVTEAFF.

This clone was counted once. The CDR3 loop reads CASSQSDTLSYEQYF. The CDR3 nucleotides read TGTGCCAGCAGCCAGTCCGACACTCTCTCCTACGAGCAGTACTTC. The rearrangement joins TRBV3-1 (or the pseudogene TRBV3-2) to TRBJ2-7, with unresolved D. V lost 3 bases and J lost 0, with 12 bases in between. The CDR3 spans 15 residues. The germline gives CDR1 LGHDT, CDR2 YNNKEL (reference sequence).

This clone was recorded once. The chain couples TRBV5-6 to TRBJ2-5; perhaps TRBD2 as D (5 bases). V was cut by 0 bases and J by 0 bases, with 6 bases left in between. Looked up from germline, CDR1 is SGHDT and CDR2 is YYEEEE. CDR3 size: 14 residues. CDR3 coding DNA: TGTGCCAGCAGCTTGGGACTATACCAAGAGACCCAGTACTTC. It yields the protein CASSLGLYQETQYF.

This clone was seen once. The rearrangement uses TRBV5-1 and TRBJ1-4, with 8 bases identical to TRBD1. V shed 1 base and J 2 bases; nucleotides not matched to a gene: 7. Germline lookup yields CDR1 SGHRS and CDR2 YFSETQ. This CDR3 is 17 amino acids long. CDR3 residues: CASSLRATGGTNEKLFF. The CDR3 region has the DNA TGCGCCAGCAGCTTGAGGGCAACAGGGGGGACTAATGAAAAACTGTTTTTT.

The chain employs TRBV27 and TRBJ1-2, with TRBD1 matching 8 bases. The V gene's germline CDR1 is MNHEY and CDR2 SMNVEV (reference sequence). The J segment lost 5 bases and the V segment lost 4 bases, leaving 6 bases of the junction unmatched. This CDR3 contains 14 residues. The CDR3 spells CASSSQDRVYGYTF. CDR3 DNA: TGTGCCAGCAGTTCCCAGGACAGGGTTTATGGCTACACCTTC.

This chain links TRBV11-1 with TRBJ2-5, with 7 bases that match TRBD1. The germline gives CDR1 SGHAT, CDR2 FQDESV (reference sequence). V shed 5 bases and J 5 bases; nucleotides not matched to a gene: 5. The CDR3 has 13 residues. CDR3 sequence reads: CASSRGQYETQYF. Written as DNA, the CDR3 is TGTGCCAGCAGCAGGGGACAGTATGAGACCCAGTACTTC. The whole variable domain, remainder taken from reference TRBV11-1 and TRBJ2-5, is EAEVAQSPRYKITEKSQAVAFWCDPISGHATLYWYRQILGQGPELLVQFQDESVVDDSQLPKDRFSAERLKGVDSTLKIQPAELGDSAMYLCASSRGQYETQYFGPGTRLLVL.

The V call is TRBV5-6, the J call TRBJ1-3, with 7 bases that match TRBD1. Germline values: CDR1 SGHDT, CDR2 YYEEEE. J lost 3 bases, V lost 4 bases, and 7 bases had no gene match. The CDR3 covers 15 residues. The CDR3 DNA reads as TGTGCCAGCAGCCTTGACAGGGTCGGTGGAAACACCATATATTTT. Amino acids: CASSLDRVGGNTIYF.

The chain carries TRBV14 and TRBJ1-2, with D possibly being TRBD1 (5 bases). Between the trimmed V and J ends, which lost 0 bases and 5 bases, there was a span of 13 bases. The CDR3 is 15 residues long. The germline gives CDR1 SGHDN, CDR2 FVKESK. The CDR3, as DNA: TGTGCCAGCAGCCAAGATCTGGCAGGGCGGTATGGCTACACCTTC. It yields the protein CASSQDLAGRYGYTF.

The V and J genes are TRBV7-3 and TRBJ1-1; 7 bases map to TRBD1. The CDR3 has 14 residues. Germline loops: CDR1 SGHTA, CDR2 FQGTGA. V lost 5 bases to trimming and J lost 4 bases; unmatched junction nucleotides: 7. The CDR3, as DNA: TGTGCCAGCAGCATAGACAGGGCGGGCACTGAAGCTTTCTTT. This gives the protein CASSIDRAGTEAFF.

This clone was detected many times. V is TRBV18 and J is TRBJ2-5; perhaps TRBD1 as D (6 bases). In germline, CDR1 is KGHSH, CDR2 LQKENI. This CDR3 region has 16 residues. V was pared by 1 base and J by 5 bases, with 17 bases between. Here the CDR3 DNA reads TGTGCCAGCTCACCACTTGGGACACCTAAGGCGGAGACCCAGTACTTC. Translating it yields CASSPLGTPKAETQYF.

The V gene is TRBV19, the J gene TRBJ2-7; a possible D gene is TRBD2 (6 bases). The CDR3 contains 14 residues. CDR1 is LNHDA, CDR2 SQIVND, per germline (reference sequence). Trimming stripped 7 bases from V and 5 bases from J, with 18 bases between. CDR3 loop: CASTSTEGLDEQYF. The CDR3 DNA is TGTGCCAGTACCTCCACGGAGGGTTTGGACGAGCAGTACTTC.

This chain connects TRBV21-1 to TRBJ2-5; the table's D call TRBD2 went unverified against the DNA. TRBV21-1 represents a pseudogene. This CDR3 is 10 amino acids long. The CDR3 protein is CALGLGTQYF. CDR3 DNA: TGTGCTTTGGGACTGGGGACCCAGTACTTC.

The gene calls are TRBV10-3 and TRBJ1-1; D call uncertain. This CDR3 has 14 residues. The V end was cut by 7 bases, the J end by 1 base, with 13 bases between. Germline CDR1 ENHRY, CDR2 SYGVKD. CDR3 DNA: TGTGCCATCACTAGGGCAGGATCGAACACTGAAGCTTTCTTT. It specifies CAITRAGSNTEAFF.

The V call is TRBV7-3, the J call TRBJ1-6, with TRBD1 as a possible D gene (5 bases). V was shortened by 5 bases and J by 9 bases, with 11 bases between the two germline ends. The CDR3 runs to 13 residues. CDR1 is SGHTA and CDR2 is FQGTGA in the germline V gene. DNA of the CDR3: TGTGCCAGCAGCCAACGGGACGGTTCACCCCTCCACTTT. Translating gives CASSQRDGSPLHF.

This clone was recorded only once. The chain is built from TRBV7-9 and TRBJ2-5; 8 nucleotides match TRBD1. CDR3 length equals 16 residues. V lost 0 bases to trimming and J lost 5 bases; unmatched junction nucleotides: 8. Germline V gene sequence: CDR1 SEHNR, CDR2 FQNEAQ (reference sequence). The CDR3 protein is CASSLAGQGLGETQYF. CDR3 bases: TGTGCCAGCAGCTTAGCTGGACAGGGCCTGGGGGAGACCCAGTACTTC.

The chain is built from TRBV11-2 and TRBJ2-7, with 7 positions matching TRBD1. The CDR3 consists of 14 residues. The junction had 6 bases not matched to a gene; V was cut back by 5 bases and J by 2 bases. Per the germline V gene, CDR1 is SGHAT and CDR2 is FQNNGV. The CDR3 loop reads CASSPVGTAYEQYF. The CDR3 coding sequence is TGTGCCAGCAGCCCCGTGGGGACAGCCTACGAGCAGTACTTC.

CDR3 nucleotides: TGTGCCAGTAGTACCAGCGGGCCAGATACGCAGTATTTT. Protein product: CASSTSGPDTQYF. The rearrangement links TRBV19 to TRBJ2-3; D perhaps matches TRBD2 (6 bases). Germline assignment: CDR1 LNHDA and CDR2 SQIVND (reference sequence). The CDR3 consists of 13 residues. Trimming took 4 bases from V and 4 from J, leaving 9 bases between them.

This clone was picked up one time. In nucleotides, the CDR3 is TGTGCCATCAGTGACGGGGCAGCGAAGTCGGGGGCCAACGTCCTGACTTTC. Its protein is CAISDGAAKSGANVLTF. The chain links TRBV10-3 to TRBJ2-6; D could derive from TRBD1 or TRBD2 (5 bases each). Trimming shortened V by 3 bases and J by 4 bases, and 16 bases separated the two germline ends. The germline CDR1 and CDR2 sequences are ENHRY and SYGVKD. CDR3 length: 17 amino acids.